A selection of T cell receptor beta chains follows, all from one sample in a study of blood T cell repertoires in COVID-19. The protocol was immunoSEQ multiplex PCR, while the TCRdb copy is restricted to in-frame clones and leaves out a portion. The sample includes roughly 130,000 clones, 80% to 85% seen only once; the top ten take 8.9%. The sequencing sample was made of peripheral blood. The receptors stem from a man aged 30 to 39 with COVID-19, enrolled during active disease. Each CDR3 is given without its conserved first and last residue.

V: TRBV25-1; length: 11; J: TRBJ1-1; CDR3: ATAPGFRTEAF
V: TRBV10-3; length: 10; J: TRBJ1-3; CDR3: AIQGSGNTIY
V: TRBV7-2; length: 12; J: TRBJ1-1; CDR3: ASSVRGLQGEAF
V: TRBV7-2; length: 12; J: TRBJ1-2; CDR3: ASSLGQGLGGYT
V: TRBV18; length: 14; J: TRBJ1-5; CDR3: ASSPVGPPSNQPQH
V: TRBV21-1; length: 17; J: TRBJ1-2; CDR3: ASSKIPTYGQEEYLGYT
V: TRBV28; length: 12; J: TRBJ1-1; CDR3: ASSLRGVNTEAF
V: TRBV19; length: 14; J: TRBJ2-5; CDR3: ASSRTTRLAGETQY
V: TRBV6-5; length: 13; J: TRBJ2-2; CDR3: ACRETGTGIGELF
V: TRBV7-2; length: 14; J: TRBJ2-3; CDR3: ASSLSSGGGQDTQY
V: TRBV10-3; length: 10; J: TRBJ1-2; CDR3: AISKQGSGYT
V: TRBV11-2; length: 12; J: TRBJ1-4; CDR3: ASSTTGASEKLF
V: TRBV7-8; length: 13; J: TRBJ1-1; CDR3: ASSLDRPASTEAF
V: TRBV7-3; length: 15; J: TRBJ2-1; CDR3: ASSPDGGALALNEQF
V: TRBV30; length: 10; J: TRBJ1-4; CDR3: AYGRGYEKLF
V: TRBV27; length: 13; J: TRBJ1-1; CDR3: ASSLQGARGTEAF
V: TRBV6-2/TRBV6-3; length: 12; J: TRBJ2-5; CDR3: ASSPSRGRETQY
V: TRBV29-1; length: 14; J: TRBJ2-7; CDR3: SVEYGTSGNSYEQY
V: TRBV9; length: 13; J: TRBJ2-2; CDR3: ASSEAPGGTGELF
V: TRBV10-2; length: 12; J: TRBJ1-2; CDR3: ASEPDRGDYGYT
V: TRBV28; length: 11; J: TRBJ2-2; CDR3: ASSPGQPGELF
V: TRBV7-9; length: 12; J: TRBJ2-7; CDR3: ASSLVGSGDEQY
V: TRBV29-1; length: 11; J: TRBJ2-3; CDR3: SVKGLVGDTQY
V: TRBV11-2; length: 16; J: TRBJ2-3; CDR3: ASSSSGDSGSNTDTQY
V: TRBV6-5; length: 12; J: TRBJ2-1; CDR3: ASSYTGVDNEQF
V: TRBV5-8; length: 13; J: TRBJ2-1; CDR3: ASSLTLAGGNEQF
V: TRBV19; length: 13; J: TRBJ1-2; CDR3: ASRPPGSGNYGYT
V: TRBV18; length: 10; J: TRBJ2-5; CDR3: ASSTTPKTQY
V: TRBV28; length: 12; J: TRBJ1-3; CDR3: ASTRRAGGNTIY
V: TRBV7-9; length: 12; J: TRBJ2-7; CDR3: ASSLAGGLDEQY